These 20 T cell receptor beta chains originate from one sample sequenced in a study of T cells in women clearing cervical HPV infection. Profiling relied on immunoSEQ multiplex PCR, and the TCRdb table lists in-frame clones only, not all of them. This sample contains around 16,000 clones. Sequenced input: blood buffy coat. These receptors came from a woman aged 18 to 75 with a cervical HPV16 infection that either progressed to CIN3+ or cleared (not recorded which).

This clone registers medium-sized by frequency. Read sequence stops 3 residues before the CDR3 end, and the germline J gene provides the missing end. The J gene is TRBJ2-5, the V gene TRBV10-3, with TRBD2 identical over 14 bases. V shed 9 bases, J shed 5 bases, and the junction held 2 bases outside the gene matches. The CDR3 loop spans 13 amino acids. Germline CDR1 is ENHRY and CDR2 is SYGVKD. The CDR3 DNA, read in part, is TGTGCCATTGGGACTAGCGGGAGTGAGACC. It is translated as CAIGTSGSET. The CDR3 reads in full as CAIGTSGSETQYF.

On this clone itself: The CDR3 end is not reached by the read, which stops 3 residues before it; the germline J gene fills it in. The chain is built from TRBV13 and TRBJ1-1; no clear D. The V gene's germline CDR1 is PRHDT and CDR2 FYEKMQ (reference sequence). The CDR3 consists of 11 residues. The DNA read from the CDR3 is TGTGCCAGCAGCTTAGTAGAAGTA. Translating it yields CASSLVEV. From start to end, the CDR3 is CASSLVEVAFF.

About this clone: The observed sequence ends 3 residues before the CDR3 terminus, with the missing tail filled in from the germline J gene. This rearrangement joins TRBV19 to TRBJ1-2, with D tentatively TRBD1 (6 bases). V dropped 4 bases and J dropped 2 bases, with 8 bases sitting between them. Germline V gives CDR1 LNHDA, CDR2 SQIVND (reference sequence). CDR3 size: 13 residues. The CDR3 region is CASSKGENYGYTF. CDR3 bases read: TGTGCCAGTAGTAAGGGGGAGAACTATGGC.

Comments on this clone: The CDR3 end falls 3 residues outside the read, so it is completed with the germline J gene. The chain has TRBV30 and TRBJ2-3; 9 bases line up with TRBD2. Germline V lookup: CDR1 GTSNPN, CDR2 SVGIG (reference sequence). The CDR3 loop spans 14 amino acids. V was clipped by 0 bases and J by 6 bases; unmatched bases: 4. The covered CDR3 bases are TGTGCCTGGAGTGTACGGCGGGGGGGGGATACG. Translation gives CAWSVRRGGDT. The entire CDR3 protein is CAWSVRRGGDTQYF.

About this clone: The CDR3 end lies 3 residues beyond the end of the read and is filled in from the germline J gene. V usage is TRBV10-3 and J usage is TRBJ2-3, with 11 nucleotides matching TRBD2. This CDR3 contains 16 residues. The V gene's germline CDR1 is ENHRY and CDR2 SYGVKD. The DNA read from the CDR3 is TGTGCCATCAGTTCCGGGACTAGCGGATTACAAGAGACG. Protein: CAISSGTSGLQET. The whole CDR3 protein is CAISSGTSGLQETQYF.

Notes on this clone: Read coverage stops 3 residues before the CDR3 terminus; the germline J gene supplies the remainder. This chain links TRBV19 with TRBJ2-3; the D gene is possibly TRBD1 (6 bases). The germline gives CDR1 LNHDA, CDR2 SQIVND (reference sequence). The germline V and J ends were trimmed by 3 bases and 0 bases, with 13 bases remaining between them. The CDR3 spans 16 residues. The CDR3 protein is CASSILGAASTDTQYF. CDR3 bases read: TGTGCCAGTAGTATCTTGGGGGCAGCCAGCACAGATACG.

To note about this clone: With the read ending 3 residues before the CDR3 end, the germline J gene is used to fill in that end. This chain joins TRBV6-2 or TRBV6-3 and TRBJ1-5; D is possibly TRBD1 (5 bases). CDR3 length: 14 amino acids. V shed 6 bases and J shed 7 bases, with 16 bases lying between them. Germline V gene data show CDR1 as MNHEY and CDR2 as SVGEGT. The sequenced part of the CDR3 DNA is TGTGCCAGCAGCTTCCGAAGGGGAAAGCAGCCC. As protein: CASSFRRGKQP. The entire CDR3 protein reads CASSFRRGKQPQHF.

About this clone itself: The read is 3 residues too short to cover the CDR3 end, so that end is filled in from the germline J gene. The chain uses TRBV5-4 and TRBJ2-5, with a tentative D call TRBD1 (5 bases). The CDR3 has 15 amino acids. Germline V lookup: CDR1 SGHNT, CDR2 YYREEE (reference sequence). Trimming stripped 2 bases from V and 4 bases from J, with 15 bases between. CDR3 bases read: TGTGCCAGCAGCTTCGGGCAGGGCTGGGGAGAGACC. It is translated as CASSFGQGWGET. The entire CDR3 reads CASSFGQGWGETQYF. The full variable domain, completed using reference TRBV5-4 and TRBJ2-5, is ETGVTQSPTHLIKTRGQQVTLRCSSQSGHNTVSWYQQALGQGPQFIFQYYREEENGRGNFPPRFSGLQFPNYSSELNVNALELDDSALYLCASSFGQGWGETQYFGPGTRLLVL.

Regarding this clone: The observed sequence ends 3 residues before the CDR3 terminus, with the missing tail filled in from the germline J gene. J is TRBJ2-6 and V is TRBV19, with TRBD1 identical over 8 bases. The V gene's germline CDR1 is LNHDA and CDR2 SQIVND (reference sequence). Trimming took 4 bases from V and 4 from J; bases not matched to a gene: 15. CDR3 length equals 19 residues. The part of the CDR3 DNA that was read is TGTGCCAGTAGTAGGGCCTGGACAGGGCGAAACTCCGGGGCCAACGTC. Its translation: CASSRAWTGRNSGANV. The whole CDR3 is CASSRAWTGRNSGANVLTF. The full variable domain, in which reference TRBV19 and TRBJ2-6 provide the parts outside the CDR3, is DGGITQSPKYLFRKEGQNVTLSCEQNLNHDAMYWYRQDPGQGLRLIYYSQIVNDFQKGDIAEGYSVSREKKESFPLTVTSAQKNPTAFYLCASSRAWTGRNSGANVLTFGAGSRLTVL.

Regarding this clone: The sequenced fragment ends 3 residues before the CDR3 boundary, so the rest is inferred from the germline J gene. This chain links TRBV7-2 with TRBJ2-3; 8 bases match TRBD1. The CDR3 has 15 residues. CDR1 is SGHTA, CDR2 FQGNSA, per germline. CDR3 amino acids: CASSLGTGIGETQYF. CDR3 DNA, as far as it was read: TGTGCCAGCAGCTTAGGGACAGGGATCGGGGAGACG.

A remark on this clone: The read finishes 3 residues shy of the CDR3 end, and the germline J gene is used to complete it. The chain recombines TRBV18 with TRBJ1-2, with 9 bases aligning to TRBD1. The CDR3 is 15 residues long. With 3 bases clipped from V and 4 bases from J, the junction kept 6 bases outside the gene matches. The V gene's germline CDR1 is KGHSH and CDR2 LQKENI. CDR3 DNA (partial): TGTGCCAGCTCACCGGAACAGGGGGCCCTCTATGGC. Translation: CASSPEQGALYG. The full CDR3 protein is CASSPEQGALYGYTF.

On this clone itself: Coverage ceases 3 residues before the CDR3 finishes, and the germline J gene fills in the end. The gene calls are TRBV10-3 and TRBJ2-7, with a possible D match to TRBD2 (6 bases). V was cut by 4 bases and J by 2 bases, with 18 bases left in between. The CDR3 length is 16 residues. The germline CDR1 and CDR2 sequences are ENHRY and SYGVKD. The CDR3 region is CAISGQAGSNPYEQYF. The sequenced part of the CDR3 DNA is TGTGCCATCAGTGGGCAGGCGGGGAGTAATCCCTACGAG.

On this clone itself: The CDR3 end falls 3 residues outside the read, so it is completed with the germline J gene. The chain carries TRBV5-1 and TRBJ2-2, with a weak D call TRBD1 (7 bases). CDR1 and CDR2 from the germline V gene are SGHRS and YFSETQ. The CDR3 covers 14 residues. The sequenced part of the CDR3 DNA is TGCGCCAGCAGCGGAGGGGGCGCGGATGAAAAG. Protein sequence: CASSGGGADEK. The complete CDR3 protein is CASSGGGADEKLFF.

As for this clone: The read comes to an end 3 residues before the CDR3 does, leaving the germline J gene to fill in the end. This chain links TRBV11-2 with TRBJ2-1; weak D call: TRBD2 (5 bases). Trimming left V 5 bases short and J 6 bases short, with 14 bases between. The germline V gene has CDR1 SGHAT and CDR2 FQNNGV. The CDR3 totals 14 residues. CDR3 loop: CASSPLRGFNEQFF. Partial CDR3 DNA: TGTGCCAGCAGCCCCCTTCGCGGGTTCAATGAG.

As concerns this clone: The CDR3 extends 3 residues past the end of the read, so its final part is completed from the germline J gene. The V call is TRBV5-6, the J call TRBJ2-4; possibly TRBD1 for D (6 bases). This CDR3 has 14 residues. Germline CDR1 is SGHDT and CDR2 is YYEEEE. CDR3 DNA, as far as it was read: TGTGCCAGCAGCGATATACAGGGCCTAGAGACT. This translates into CASSDIQGLET. In full, the CDR3 is CASSDIQGLETQYF.

On this clone itself: The read gets to within 3 residues of the CDR3 end, and the germline J gene fills in the rest. The chain joins TRBV6-2 or TRBV6-3 to TRBJ2-1, with 10 nucleotides matching TRBD2. The ends lost 8 bases at V and 8 bases at J; junction bases unmatched: 6. This CDR3 spans 13 amino acids. CDR1 and CDR2 from the germline V gene are MNHEY and SVGEGT. The DNA read from the CDR3 is TGTGCCAGCTTTAGCGGGAGGAGTGATGAG. It codes for CASFSGRSDE. The entire CDR3 reads CASFSGRSDEQFF.

In the case of this clone: The read ends 3 residues shy of where the CDR3 ends; the end is completed using the germline J gene. The rearrangement joins TRBV6-1 to TRBJ2-7, with 7 bases fitting TRBD1. Looked up from germline, CDR1 is MNHNS and CDR2 is SASEGT. CDR3 length: 17 amino acids. The ends lost 2 bases at V and 2 bases at J; junction bases unmatched: 12. Here the CDR3 reads CASSESIFQGVPYEQYF. CDR3 DNA, as far as it was read: TGTGCCAGCAGTGAATCTATATTCCAGGGGGTTCCCTACGAG.

Comments on this clone: Read data end 3 residues before the CDR3 end; the end is taken from the germline J gene. The rearrangement links TRBV24-1 to TRBJ2-1; the D gene is possibly TRBD2 (5 bases). CDR1 is KGHDR, CDR2 SFDVKD, per germline. The CDR3 totals 13 residues. V was clipped by 10 bases and J by 6 bases, with 15 bases between them. The CDR3 here is CATNSRRANEQFF. The DNA read from the CDR3 is TGTGCCACTAACTCTCGGCGGGCCAATGAG.

In regard to this clone: The observed sequence ends 3 residues before the CDR3 terminus, with the missing tail filled in from the germline J gene. The J gene is TRBJ1-2, the V gene TRBV7-6; D is perhaps TRBD1 (6 bases). The germline gives CDR1 SGHVS, CDR2 FNYEAQ. V was trimmed by 5 bases and J by 2 bases, leaving 9 bases between them. The CDR3 spans 13 residues. This CDR3 is CASSKDSNYGYTF. Incomplete CDR3 DNA: TGTGCCAGCAGCAAGGACAGCAACTATGGC.

On this clone itself: The sequenced fragment ends 3 residues before the CDR3 boundary, so the rest is inferred from the germline J gene. The J gene is TRBJ2-7, the V gene TRBV5-4; D perhaps matches TRBD2 (5 bases). CDR1 is SGHNT and CDR2 is YYREEE in the germline V gene (reference sequence). The CDR3 spans 15 residues. V lost 0 bases to trimming and J lost 0 bases, with 10 bases between them. The CDR3 bases that were read are TGTGCCAGCAGCTTGGATTGGGCGGGCTCCTACGAG. It translates to CASSLDWAGSYE. The CDR3 in its entirety is CASSLDWAGSYEQYF.